Listed below are T cell receptor beta chains from one sample, sequenced in a study of preoperative IRX-2 immunotherapy in early breast cancer. Measured with immunoSEQ multiplex PCR; TCRdb has only the in-frame clones, and not every one. The sample includes some 99,000 clones, more than 80% of them seen just once. The sequencing here drew on tumor tissue, taken after IRX-2 immunotherapy. These receptors were taken from a human donor with breast cancer. CDR3s include the opening cysteine and the closing phenylalanine or tryptophan. D genes are given only for firm matches. Rows may omit the clone size; those that give it use once, few, many or a size class.

D: .; size: few; V: TRBV19; J: TRBJ1-4; CDR3: CASTPAAGNEKLFF; DNA: TGTGCCAGTACCCCGGCAGCGGGGAATGAAAAACTGTTTTTT
D: TRBD1; size: .; V: TRBV28; J: TRBJ1-1; CDR3: CASSHGQGITEAFF; DNA: TGTGCCAGCAGTCACGGACAGGGGATCACTGAAGCTTTCTTT
D: .; size: .; V: TRBV15; J: TRBJ2-4; CDR3: CATSRDPDGRSFQYF; DNA: TGTGCCACCAGCAGAGATCCCGACGGCCGTTCTTTTCAGTACTTC
D: TRBD1; size: .; V: TRBV18; J: TRBJ1-1; CDR3: CASSPPVEGANTEAFF; DNA: TGTGCCAGCTCACCACCGGTGGAGGGGGCAAATACTGAAGCTTTCTTT
D: .; size: .; V: TRBV29-1; J: TRBJ1-1; CDR3: CSVGGWLGGTEAFF; DNA: TGCAGCGTTGGAGGGTGGTTGGGGGGGACTGAAGCTTTCTTT
D: .; size: .; V: TRBV19; J: TRBJ1-1; CDR3: CASSRGMNTEAFF; DNA: TGTGCCAGTAGTCGGGGCATGAACACTGAAGCTTTCTTT
D: TRBD1; size: .; V: TRBV18; J: TRBJ1-5; CDR3: CASSPGDRGPSNQPQHF; DNA: TGTGCCAGCTCACCCGGGGACAGGGGGCCTAGCAATCAGCCCCAGCATTTT
D: .; size: few; V: TRBV6-8; J: TRBJ1-1; CDR3: CASSDQRNTEAFF; DNA: TGTGCCAGCAGTGATCAGAGGAACACTGAAGCTTTCTTT
D: TRBD1; size: .; V: TRBV18; J: TRBJ2-4; CDR3: CASSDRELAKNIQYF; DNA: TGTGCCAGCTCGGACAGGGAGCTAGCCAAAAACATTCAGTACTTC
D: .; size: .; V: TRBV19; J: TRBJ1-1; CDR3: CASSIAHGLMNTEAFF; DNA: TGTGCCAGTAGTATAGCTCACGGCCTGATGAACACTGAAGCTTTCTTT
D: TRBD1; size: once; V: TRBV5-1; J: TRBJ1-3; CDR3: CASSRAPGGVVGNTIYF; DNA: TGCGCCAGCAGCCGTGCCCCAGGGGGGGTTGTCGGAAACACCATATATTTT
D: TRBD1; size: once; V: TRBV6-7; J: TRBJ2-2; CDR3: CASSRQGAQVGELFF; DNA: TGTGCCAGCAGCAGACAGGGGGCGCAAGTCGGGGAGCTGTTTTTT
D: .; size: .; V: TRBV15; J: TRBJ2-7; CDR3: CATSREFSPYEQYF; DNA: TGTGCCACCAGCAGAGAATTTTCTCCCTACGAGCAGTACTTC
D: .; size: once; V: TRBV28; J: TRBJ2-1; CDR3: CASFTRYHNEQFF; DNA: TGTGCCAGCTTCACTAGATACCATAATGAGCAGTTCTTC
D: .; size: .; V: TRBV29-1; J: TRBJ1-5; CDR3: CSVVSENQPQHF; DNA: TGCAGCGTTGTATCGGAGAATCAGCCCCAGCATTTT
D: .; size: .; V: TRBV6-8; J: TRBJ2-2; CDR3: CASRSGGGHTGELFF; DNA: TGTGCCAGCAGATCGGGTGGAGGTCACACCGGGGAGCTGTTTTTT
D: .; size: .; V: TRBV27; J: TRBJ2-2; CDR3: CASSPGGVTGELFF; DNA: TGTGCCAGCAGCCCTGGGGGTGTAACCGGGGAGCTGTTTTTT
D: .; size: .; V: TRBV6-8; J: TRBJ1-1; CDR3: CASIRNQGMGTEAFF; DNA: TGTGCCAGCATAAGGAATCAGGGGATGGGCACTGAAGCTTTCTTT
D: .; size: .; V: TRBV7-5; J: TRBJ1-1; CDR3: CASSLTGGWSEAFF; DNA: TGTGCCAGCAGCCTGACAGGGGGCTGGAGTGAAGCTTTCTTT
D: .; size: .; V: TRBV19; J: TRBJ1-1; CDR3: CAAGFGTEAFF; DNA: TGTGCCGCCGGATTTGGTACTGAAGCTTTCTTT
D: .; size: .; V: TRBV6-8; J: TRBJ1-2; CDR3: CASMRSGGADGYTF; DNA: TGTGCCAGCATGCGATCCGGGGGCGCGGATGGCTACACCTTC
D: .; size: .; V: TRBV28; J: TRBJ2-4; CDR3: CASSLARQTKNIQYF; DNA: TGTGCCAGCAGTTTGGCCCGACAGACCAAAAACATTCAGTACTTC
D: .; size: once; V: TRBV30; J: TRBJ1-5; CDR3: CAWSGREAQPQHF; DNA: TGTGCCTGGAGTGGGAGGGAGGCGCAGCCCCAGCATTTT
D: .; size: .; V: TRBV14; J: TRBJ2-3; CDR3: CASSQESVRGSQYF; DNA: TGTGCCAGCAGCCAAGAAAGCGTTCGGGGGTCGCAGTATTTT
D: .; size: .; V: TRBV7-1; J: TRBJ1-5; CDR3: CASSAGFGNQPQHF; DNA: TGTGCCAGCAGCGCGGGATTTGGCAATCAGCCCCAGCATTTT
D: .; size: .; V: TRBV28; J: TRBJ2-3; CDR3: CASSPPATDTQYF; DNA: TGTGCCAGCAGTCCGCCTGCCACAGATACGCAGTATTTT
D: .; size: .; V: TRBV30; J: TRBJ2-7; CDR3: CAWSRSYEQYF; DNA: TGTGCCTGGAGTAGATCCTACGAGCAGTACTTC
D: .; size: .; V: TRBV28; J: TRBJ1-1; CDR3: CASRTGTKKGAFF; DNA: TGTGCCAGCAGAACCGGGACCAAGAAGGGAGCTTTCTTT
D: .; size: .; V: TRBV18; J: TRBJ1-1; CDR3: CASSDGMNTEAFF; DNA: TGTGCCAGCTCAGACGGTATGAACACTGAAGCTTTCTTT
D: .; size: .; V: TRBV18; J: TRBJ2-7; CDR3: CASSSPEGHEQYF; DNA: TGTGCCAGCTCAAGCCCCGAAGGGCACGAGCAGTACTTC
D: .; size: .; V: TRBV19; J: TRBJ2-5; CDR3: CASSITGTAETQYF; DNA: TGTGCCAGTAGTATAACAGGGACCGCAGAGACCCAGTACTTC
D: .; size: .; V: TRBV19; J: TRBJ2-2; CDR3: CASSTGPFRTGELFF; DNA: TGTGCCAGTAGTACCGGACCCTTTCGCACCGGGGAGCTGTTTTTT
D: .; size: .; V: TRBV19; J: TRBJ2-1; CDR3: CASSPAVNSYNEQFF; DNA: TGTGCCAGTAGTCCAGCGGTCAATTCCTACAATGAGCAGTTCTTC
D: .; size: .; V: TRBV6-1; J: TRBJ2-7; CDR3: CASSEVGGMGQYF; DNA: TGTGCCAGCAGTGAAGTGGGGGGAATGGGGCAGTACTTC
D: .; size: .; V: TRBV5-1; J: TRBJ1-2; CDR3: CASSLGQKGDGYTF; DNA: TGCGCCAGCAGCTTGGGCCAGAAGGGGGATGGCTACACCTTC
D: .; size: .; V: TRBV23-1; J: TRBJ2-7; CDR3: CASSISMGDEQYF; DNA: TGCGCCAGCAGCATTTCTATGGGGGACGAGCAGTACTTC
D: .; size: .; V: TRBV28; J: TRBJ1-5; CDR3: CASSFAGIGNQPQHF; DNA: TGTGCCAGCAGTTTCGCGGGAATTGGCAATCAGCCCCAGCATTTT
D: .; size: .; V: TRBV28; J: TRBJ2-1; CDR3: CASRDTVSVSVDEQFF; DNA: TGTGCCAGCAGGGATACAGTTAGCGTTTCGGTCGATGAGCAGTTCTTC
D: .; size: .; V: TRBV11-3; J: TRBJ2-3; CDR3: CASSLTAGGSTDTQYF; DNA: TGTGCCAGCAGCTTAACTGCCGGGGGTAGCACAGATACGCAGTATTTT
D: TRBD1; size: .; V: TRBV19; J: TRBJ1-1; CDR3: CASRDLTGGEVEAFF; DNA: TGTGCCAGTAGGGATTTGACAGGGGGCGAAGTTGAAGCTTTCTTT
D: TRBD1; size: .; V: TRBV5-1; J: TRBJ2-3; CDR3: CASTDRGLHSTDTQYF; DNA: TGCGCCAGCACGGACAGGGGGCTCCATAGCACAGATACGCAGTATTTT
D: .; size: .; V: TRBV28; J: TRBJ1-4; CDR3: CASSGREAVYEKLFF; DNA: TGTGCCAGCAGCGGCAGGGAGGCGGTGTATGAAAAACTGTTTTTT
D: TRBD2; size: .; V: TRBV27; J: TRBJ2-1; CDR3: CASSVRQAGGSYNEQFF; DNA: TGTGCCAGCAGCGTTCGGCAAGCGGGAGGTTCCTACAATGAGCAGTTCTTC
D: .; size: .; V: TRBV19; J: TRBJ1-1; CDR3: CASIGLAEDTEAFF; DNA: TGTGCCAGTATTGGGTTGGCAGAGGACACTGAAGCTTTCTTT
D: TRBD1; size: .; V: TRBV18; J: TRBJ1-1; CDR3: CASSRTGLDTEAFF; DNA: TGTGCCAGCTCACGGACAGGGCTGGACACTGAAGCTTTCTTT
D: TRBD1; size: .; V: TRBV7-1; J: TRBJ2-6; CDR3: CASSLDSRGTGGNSGANVLTF; DNA: TGTGCCAGCAGCTTAGATAGTCGAGGGACAGGGGGCAACTCTGGGGCCAACGTCCTGACTTTC
D: TRBD1; size: .; V: TRBV6-8; J: TRBJ2-5; CDR3: CASSGRDRSLETQYF; DNA: TGTGCCAGCAGTGGACGGGACAGGAGTTTGGAGACCCAGTACTTC
D: .; size: .; V: TRBV29-1; J: TRBJ2-1; CDR3: CSGGLADPSEQFF; DNA: TGCAGCGGGGGGCTAGCCGATCCCTCTGAGCAGTTCTTC
D: TRBD2; size: once; V: TRBV19; J: TRBJ2-2; CDR3: CASSIRTSGYMNTGELFF; DNA: TGTGCCAGTAGTATCCGGACTAGCGGATATATGAACACCGGGGAGCTGTTTTTT
D: .; size: .; V: TRBV6-8; J: TRBJ2-1; CDR3: CASREWGRSSYNEQFF; DNA: TGTGCCAGCAGGGAATGGGGGAGAAGCTCCTACAATGAGCAGTTCTTC
D: .; size: .; V: TRBV18; J: TRBJ1-4; CDR3: CASSQLQGGDEKLFF; DNA: TGTGCCAGCTCACAACTCCAGGGCGGTGATGAAAAACTGTTTTTT
D: .; size: .; V: TRBV28; J: TRBJ2-7; CDR3: CASSFRETYEQYF; DNA: TGTGCCAGCAGTTTCAGGGAAACCTACGAGCAGTACTTC
D: TRBD1; size: .; V: TRBV5-1; J: TRBJ1-3; CDR3: CASSLTGGRGNTIYF; DNA: TGCGCCAGCAGCTTGACAGGGGGCCGTGGAAACACCATATATTTT
D: .; size: once; V: TRBV23-1; J: TRBJ1-5; CDR3: CASSRGAKGSPNQPQHF; DNA: TGCGCCAGCAGCCGGGGGGCTAAGGGATCACCCAATCAGCCCCAGCATTTT
D: .; size: .; V: TRBV18; J: TRBJ1-1; CDR3: CASLEQGDTEAFF; DNA: TGTGCCAGCCTAGAACAGGGAGACACTGAAGCTTTCTTT
D: .; size: once; V: TRBV7-7; J: TRBJ2-7; CDR3: CASSHELDRDTSSYEQYF; DNA: TGTGCCAGCAGTCATGAATTAGACCGGGACACGAGCTCCTACGAGCAGTACTTC
D: .; size: .; V: TRBV5-1; J: TRBJ2-7; CDR3: CASSLEVTSYEQYF; DNA: TGCGCCAGCAGCCTTGAGGTTACCTCCTACGAGCAGTACTTC